These T cell receptor beta chains were read from a single sample in a study of post-analysis software for immune sequencing data. TCRdb reprocessed the PCR reads with MiXCR, giving one entry per CDR3 protein. The repertoire holds roughly 800,000 distinct CDR3 sequences, with 53% as singletons. Sequenced sample: blood. The receptors come from a girl aged 5 to 17 with multiple sclerosis. Each CDR3 is given with its conserved first and last residue. A D gene is named only where the DNA matches it firmly. The size of a clone is reported for some rows only, either as once, few or many, or as a class for expanded clones.

D	V	size	J	DNA	CDR3
.	TRBV29-1	.	TRBJ2-5	TGCGCGTTTTACGGTGGAGAGACCCAGTACTTC	CAFYGGETQYF
.	TRBV29-1	.	TRBJ1-2	TGCAGCGTGACCCCTGGCCCTTATGGCTACACCTTC	CSVTPGPYGYTF
TRBD1	TRBV7-9	.	TRBJ2-5	TGCGCCAGCAGCGACCGGGACAGGGGGCTTCAAGAGACCCAGTACTTC	CASSDRDRGLQETQYF
TRBD2	TRBV4-1	.	TRBJ2-7	TGCGCCAGCAGCCCGGGACTAGCGGACTACGAGCAGTACTTC	CASSPGLADYEQYF
.	TRBV11-1	.	TRBJ2-1	TGTGCCAGCAGCTCGGTTGGGGGGAGCTCCTACAATGAGCAGTTCTTC	CASSSVGGSSYNEQFF
.	TRBV15	.	TRBJ2-7	TGTGCCACCAGCTGGGCTACAGGGAACTACGAGCAGTACTTC	CATSWATGNYEQYF
TRBD1	TRBV4-1	.	TRBJ1-1	TGCGCCAGCAGCCAAGGACAGGGGAGATCCACTGAAGCTTTCTTT	CASSQGQGRSTEAFF
TRBD1	TRBV24-1	few	TRBJ2-5	TGTGCCACCAGTGATTCATCACAGGGGGCGAGGGAGACCCAGTACTTC	CATSDSSQGARETQYF
TRBD2	TRBV3-1	.	TRBJ2-7	TGTGCCAGCAGCCAAGTAAGACTAGCGGGGGGATTCGAGCAGTACTTC	CASSQVRLAGGFEQYF
.	TRBV29-1	.	TRBJ1-2	TGCAGCGTCGAGAAGGGGGTTCTTAACTATGGCTACACCTTC	CSVEKGVLNYGYTF
.	TRBV12-3/TRBV12-4	.	TRBJ1-1	TGTGCCAGCAGTTACTCCGGGACACCCAACACTGAAGCTTTCTTT	CASSYSGTPNTEAFF
.	TRBV2	.	TRBJ2-5	TGTGCCAGCAGTGTCCGTGGGACTCCGGTAGAGACCCAGTACTTC	CASSVRGTPVETQYF
.	TRBV29-1	few	TRBJ2-4	TGCAGCGTTGTAGGTGGAGCCAAAAACATTCAGTACTTC	CSVVGGAKNIQYF
.	TRBV5-5	once	TRBJ2-1	TGTGCCAGCAGCTTAAGGACTGAATCCTATTTGTCCAATGAGCAGTTCTTC	CASSLRTESYLSNEQFF
.	TRBV5-8	.	TRBJ1-1	TGTGCCAGCAGCTTGCTTGGACAGTTGAACACTGAAGCTTTCTTT	CASSLLGQLNTEAFF
TRBD2	TRBV20-1	.	TRBJ2-7	TGCAGTGCTAGTAAGGCGGGGGTAGCCGTGGAGCAGTACTTC	CSASKAGVAVEQYF
.	TRBV9	.	TRBJ2-5	TGTGCCAGCAGCCCCGACAGGCCCCAAGAGACCCAGTACTTC	CASSPDRPQETQYF